Below are 27 T cell receptor beta chains sequenced from a single sample in a study of T cells after yellow fever vaccination. TCRdb analysed the 5' RACE reads with MiXCR anew, one entry per CDR3 protein. The sample shows 13,000 to 15,000 distinct CDR3 sequences, 7.3% of them seen only once. The sample was PBMCs, either bulk or a sorted T-cell subset (CD4+, CD8+, memory, or dextramer-sorted; not recorded which), taken on the day of the yellow fever booster vaccination. These receptors were collected from a man aged 18-30 years who received the YFV17D yellow fever vaccine.

This clonotype was counted at least ten times. The chain carries TRBV4-3 and TRBJ2-5; maybe TRBD2 (5 bases). The CDR3 is 16 amino acids. V was cut by 0 bases and J by 2 bases, with 13 bases left in between. The V gene's germline CDR1 is LGHNA and CDR2 YSLEER. CDR3 amino acids: CASSQETGSTQETQYF. Written as DNA, the CDR3 is TGCGCCAGCAGCCAAGAAACGGGGAGTACTCAAGAGACCCAGTACTTC.

This clonotype was counted ten times or more. The gene calls are TRBV18 and TRBJ1-6, with 9 bases lining up with TRBD1. The CDR3 runs to 19 residues. Germline V CDR1 and CDR2: KGHSH, LQKENI. The V gene end was trimmed by 5 bases and the J gene end by 5 bases; junction bases not matched to a gene: 16. The CDR3 DNA reads TGTGCCAGCTCATACCTCCCCACCGGGACAGGGAATAATAATTCACCCCTCCACTTT. It encodes CASSYLPTGTGNNNSPLHF.

This clonotype has at least ten counts. The rearrangement links TRBV7-2 to TRBJ1-5; D remains unclear. V was pared by 2 bases and J by 6 bases, with 8 bases between. Germline V gene lookup returns CDR1 SGHTA and CDR2 FQGNSA. CDR3 length: 13 amino acids. CDR3 coding DNA: TGTGCCAGCAGCTTACGCCGAGGTCAGCCCCAGCATTTT. Residues: CASSLRRGQPQHF.

CDR3 DNA: TGCAGCGTTACCATTGGGGAAGAGACCCAGTACTTC. This sequence encodes CSVTIGEETQYF. This rearrangement joins TRBV29-1 to TRBJ2-5; D gene uncertain. This CDR3 has 12 residues. Trimming stripped 5 bases from V and 3 bases from J, with 10 bases between. CDR1 and CDR2 (germline): SQVTM, ANQGSEA.

This clonotype was detected ten times or more. The V and J genes are TRBV9 and TRBJ2-7, with D tentatively TRBD1 or TRBD2 (5 bases each). V was shortened by 0 bases and J by 5 bases, with 21 bases between the two germline ends. The CDR3 contains 17 residues. Looked up from germline, CDR1 is SGDLS and CDR2 is YYNGEE. CDR3 sequence reads: CASSVGGRGGGPHEQYV. The DNA of the CDR3 is TGTGCCAGCAGCGTAGGGGGACGAGGCGGTGGGCCCCACGAGCAGTACGTC.

This clonotype was detected ten times or more. The V gene is TRBV5-1, the J gene TRBJ1-1; 9 nucleotides match TRBD1. In germline, CDR1 is SGHRS, CDR2 YFSETQ. J lost 6 bases, V lost 4 bases, and 7 bases had no gene match. The CDR3 has 14 residues. In DNA, the CDR3 is TGCGCCAGCAGCGCACAGGGGGCGATAGCTGAAGCTTTCTTT. Its translation: CASSAQGAIAEAFF.

At least ten counts were recorded for this clonotype. This chain connects TRBV5-5 to TRBJ1-2, with D possibly being TRBD1 (6 bases). Germline values: CDR1 SGHKS, CDR2 YYEKEE (reference sequence). The ends were cut back, 1 base at V and 5 bases at J, with 6 bases in the middle. The CDR3 is made up of 12 amino acids. The CDR3 region has the DNA TGTGCCAGCAGCTTGAGGGGGTATGGCTACACCTTC. Amino acids: CASSLRGYGYTF.

This clonotype is deemed medium-sized. The rearrangement uses TRBV20-1 and TRBJ1-2; no firm D call. The CDR3 runs to 12 residues. Germline V gene lookup returns CDR1 DFQATT and CDR2 SNEGSKA (reference sequence). V shed 5 bases and J shed 9 bases, with 16 bases lying between them. This chain's CDR3 is CSAAEITARYTF. The CDR3 DNA is TGCAGTGCTGCCGAGATTACGGCACGCTACACCTTC.

The sample holds many counts of this clonotype. The chain couples TRBV19 to TRBJ1-1; TRBD1 is a possible D gene (5 bases). Germline V gene sequence: CDR1 LNHDA, CDR2 SQIVND (reference sequence). V gave up 5 bases and J gave up 4 bases, with 11 bases separating them. The length of the CDR3 is 13 residues. CDR3 loop: CASSPQGPTEAFF. In DNA, the CDR3 is TGTGCCAGTAGTCCCCAGGGCCCCACTGAAGCTTTCTTT.

At least ten counts were recorded for this clonotype. The chain combines TRBV7-9 with TRBJ2-5; D tentatively reads TRBD1 or TRBD2 (6 bases each). This CDR3 comprises 16 residues. Per the germline V gene, CDR1 is SEHNR and CDR2 is FQNEAQ (reference sequence). V lost 0 bases to trimming and J lost 5 bases, with 16 bases between them. CDR3 sequence reads: CASSLARGHPPETQYF. The CDR3 coding sequence is TGTGCCAGCAGCTTAGCTCGGGGGCATCCGCCCGAGACCCAGTACTTC.

This clonotype was recorded at least ten times. J is TRBJ1-6 and V is TRBV9; D is unresolved. Trimming pared 0 bases from V and 6 bases from J, leaving 7 bases between. CDR3 length: 14 residues. Per germline, CDR1 SGDLS and CDR2 YYNGEE. CDR3 sequence reads: CASSVGLFNSPLHF. In DNA form, the CDR3 reads TGTGCCAGCAGCGTAGGGCTTTTTAATTCACCCCTCCACTTT.

This clonotype was seen at least ten times. The chain carries TRBV14 and TRBJ2-1; perhaps TRBD2 as D (6 bases). The CDR3 consists of 16 residues. Germline loops: CDR1 SGHDN, CDR2 FVKESK. V gave up 2 bases and J gave up 7 bases, with 18 bases separating them. In DNA form, the CDR3 reads TGTGCCAGCAGCCAACCCGGGGCGGGGAAAGGAAATGAGCAGTTCTTC. Translation: CASSQPGAGKGNEQFF.

By share, this clonotype ranks as medium-sized. J is TRBJ2-5 and V is TRBV20-1, with D possibly matching TRBD1 (5 bases). V shed 4 bases and J shed 5 bases, with 8 bases lying between them. The CDR3 consists of 11 residues. Looked up from germline, CDR1 is DFQATT and CDR2 is SNEGSKA (reference sequence). CDR3 loop: CSATPGETQYF. CDR3 DNA: TGCAGTGCTACCCCAGGGGAGACCCAGTACTTC.

This clonotype was detected ten times or more. The chain carries TRBV11-3 and TRBJ2-5, with 8 bases matching TRBD2. V shed 0 bases, J shed 5 bases, and the junction held 5 bases outside the gene matches. CDR1 and CDR2 (germline): SGHNT, YENEEA. CDR3 length: 15 residues. The CDR3 protein is CASSLEERGLETQYF. The CDR3 nucleotides read TGTGCCAGCAGCTTAGAGGAGCGGGGGTTGGAGACCCAGTACTTC.

This clonotype was picked up many times. V is TRBV18 and J is TRBJ1-1, with 8 bases lining up with TRBD1. V gave up 6 bases and J gave up 0 bases; unmatched junction bases: 6. CDR1 is KGHSH, CDR2 LQKENI, per germline. CDR3 length: 15 residues. Here the CDR3 reads CASSPTGAMNTEAFF. CDR3 nucleotides: TGTGCCAGCTCCCCGACAGGGGCCATGAACACTGAAGCTTTCTTT.

The chain links TRBV2 to TRBJ2-1; D uncertain. The CDR3 runs to 10 residues. Germline values: CDR1 SNHLY, CDR2 FYNNEI. The V gene lost 6 bases and the J gene lost 9 bases, with 6 bases spanning the gap. DNA of the CDR3: TGTGCCAGCAGAATAAGTGAGCAGTTCTTC. Its protein is CASRISEQFF.

In its sample, this clonotype was seen many times. For the CDR3, the DNA is TGTGCCAGTAGCGCTCGGACAGGGGGGCCCCTATGGTGGACCGGGGAGCTGTTTTTT. This gives the protein CASSARTGGPLWWTGELFF. The chain is built from TRBV19 and TRBJ2-2, with TRBD1 matching over 10 bases. This CDR3 contains 19 residues. The germline CDR1 and CDR2 sequences are LNHDA and SQIVND (reference sequence). V shed 6 bases and J 5 bases; nucleotides not matched to a gene: 18.

Ten or more counts support this clonotype. CDR3 sequence: CATGRTSENTGELFF. CDR3 bases: TGTGCCACCGGGAGGACTAGCGAGAACACCGGGGAGCTGTTTTTT. The chain links TRBV24-1 to TRBJ2-2; 9 nucleotides match TRBD2. V lost 9 bases to trimming and J lost 1 base; unmatched junction nucleotides: 5. This CDR3 is built from 15 residues. The germline CDR1 and CDR2 sequences are KGHDR and SFDVKD.

This clonotype showed up many times. As DNA, the CDR3 is TGTGCCAGCTCACCACCTGCGAGTCCCACAGATACGCAGTATTTT. Its translation: CASSPPASPTDTQYF. The rearrangement uses TRBV18 and TRBJ2-3; no clear D. V was cut by 0 bases and J by 2 bases, with 9 bases left in between. The CDR3 is 15 amino acids. CDR1 KGHSH and CDR2 LQKENI come from the germline V gene. Filled out from reference TRBV18 and TRBJ2-3, the complete variable domain reads NAGVMQNPRHLVRRRGQEARLRCSPMKGHSHVYWYRQLPEEGLKFMVYLQKENIIDESGMPKERFSAEFPKEGPSILRIQQVVRGDSAAYFCASSPPASPTDTQYFGPGTRLTVL.

This clonotype was observed many times. This chain connects TRBV6-6 to TRBJ2-4, with 7 positions matching TRBD2. Losses at the gene ends were 6 bases for V and 8 bases for J; bases not matched to a gene: 4. Germline V gene lookup returns CDR1 MNHNY and CDR2 SVGAGI (reference sequence). The CDR3 has 12 residues. The CDR3 here is CASSPRGDIQYF. Here the CDR3 DNA reads TGTGCCAGCAGCCCACGGGGGGACATTCAGTACTTC.

The chain has TRBV11-2 and TRBJ2-7; TRBD2 aligns across 11 bases. Germline CDR1 SGHAT, CDR2 FQNNGV. CDR3 size: 16 residues. CDR3 DNA: TGTGACAGCAGCTCCTTGACTAGCGGGGCTTGTTACGAGCAGTACGTC. Amino acid sequence: CDSSSLTSGACYEQYV.

In this sample, this clonotype turned up many times. The rearrangement uses TRBV5-6 and TRBJ2-1; TRBD2 matches at 7 bases. The germline gives CDR1 SGHDT, CDR2 YYEEEE. This CDR3 spans 22 amino acids. After removal of 1 base from V and 6 bases from J, the junction contained 28 bases not matched to a gene. CDR3 sequence: CASSLIPWFLGPGLGRVNEQFF. The CDR3 DNA reads as TGTGCCAGCAGCTTGATTCCGTGGTTTTTGGGCCCTGGACTAGGAAGAGTCAATGAGCAGTTCTTC.

This clonotype is medium-sized in the sample. The chain uses TRBV5-1 and TRBJ2-5; D is unclear. Trimming stripped 0 bases from V and 2 bases from J, with 8 bases between. The germline gives CDR1 SGHRS, CDR2 YFSETQ. CDR3 length: 14 amino acids. CDR3 loop: CASSLVTNQETQYF. CDR3 coding DNA: TGCGCCAGCAGCTTGGTGACAAATCAAGAGACCCAGTACTTC.

This clonotype was seen ten or more times. This chain links TRBV12-3 or TRBV12-4 with TRBJ1-6; the D is unclear. Trimming took off 6 bases at V and 11 bases at J, with 11 bases between the two ends. The CDR3 is made up of 12 amino acids. The CDR3 bases are TGTGCCAGCAGCCCCGGTTCTGCACCCCTCCACTTT. Its translation is CASSPGSAPLHF.

Ten or more counts support this clonotype. The chain is built from TRBV7-2 and TRBJ1-2, with a tentative D call TRBD1 (5 bases). Trimming took 2 bases from V and 2 from J, leaving 9 bases between them. The CDR3 has 14 residues. In germline, CDR1 is SGHTA, CDR2 FQGNSA. The CDR3 region has the DNA TGTGCCAGCAGCTTAACGGCAGGGAACTATGGCTACACCTTC. Translated, it gives CASSLTAGNYGYTF. Together with reference TRBV7-2 and TRBJ1-2, the CDR3 gives the full variable domain: GAGVSQSPSNKVTEKGKDVELRCDPISGHTALYWYRQSLGQGLEFLIYFQGNSAPDKSGLPSDRFSAERTGGSVSTLTIQRTQQEDSAVYLCASSLTAGNYGYTFGSGTRLTVV.

By share of the sample, this clonotype is medium-sized. V is TRBV9 and J is TRBJ2-3; 7 bases fit TRBD1. V was pared by 2 bases and J by 4 bases, with 7 bases of the junction left unmatched. Germline CDR1 is SGDLS and CDR2 is YYNGEE. CDR3 length: 15 residues. The CDR3 region is CASSVTGDIADTQYF. The CDR3 DNA reads TGTGCCAGCAGCGTTACAGGGGACATCGCAGATACGCAGTATTTT. The entire variable domain, with the rest obtained from reference TRBV9 and TRBJ2-3, is as follows: DSGVTQTPKHLITATGQRVTLRCSPRSGDLSVYWYQQSLDQGLQFLIQYYNGEERAKGNILERFSAQQFPDLHSELNLSSLELGDSALYFCASSVTGDIADTQYFGPGTRLTVL.

By sample share, this clonotype is medium-sized. This sequence joins TRBV5-5 and TRBJ2-2; the D gene is possibly TRBD2 (6 bases). The V end was cut by 4 bases, the J end by 6 bases, with 13 bases between. CDR1 and CDR2 from the germline V gene are SGHKS and YYEKEE (reference sequence). CDR3 length: 14 residues. The CDR3 spells CASSPSGGAGELFF. CDR3 DNA: TGTGCCAGCAGCCCTTCCGGGGGAGCCGGGGAGCTGTTTTTT.